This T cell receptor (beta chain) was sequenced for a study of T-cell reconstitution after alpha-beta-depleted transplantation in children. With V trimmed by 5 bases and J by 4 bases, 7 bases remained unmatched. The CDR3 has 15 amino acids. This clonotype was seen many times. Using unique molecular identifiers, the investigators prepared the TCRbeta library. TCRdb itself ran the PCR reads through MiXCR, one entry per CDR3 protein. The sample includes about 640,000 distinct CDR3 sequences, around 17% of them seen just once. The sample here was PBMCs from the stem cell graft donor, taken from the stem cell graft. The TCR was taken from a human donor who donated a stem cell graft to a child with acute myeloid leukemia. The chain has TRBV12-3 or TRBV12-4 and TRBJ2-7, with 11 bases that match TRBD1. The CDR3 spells CASSPGQGVTYEQYF. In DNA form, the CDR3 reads TGTGCCAGCAGTCCGGGACAGGGGGTAACATACGAGCAGTACTTC.